These 23 T cell receptor beta chains originate from one sample sequenced in a study of T cells expressing NK-cell markers. TCRdb reanalyzed the 5' RACE reads, giving one entry per CDR3 protein sequence and no DNA. The sample data list some 500,000 distinct CDR3 sequences. The source material was blood T cells: a sorted CD56 or NKG2C T cell subset, CD4+ or CD8+ T cells, or bulk PBMC T cells (not recorded which). The receptors come from a woman between 45 and 60 years old in good health.

The chain employs TRBV25-1 and TRBJ1-2; TCRdb picks TRBD1, but there is no DNA to check that call. The germline CDR1 and CDR2 sequences are MGHDK and SYGVNS. This CDR3 contains 16 residues. Here the CDR3 reads CASSEVSGQINYGYTF.

The genes are TRBV9 and TRBJ2-3. This CDR3 is 13 amino acids long. Per the germline V gene, CDR1 is SGDLS and CDR2 is YYNGEE. The CDR3 reads CASSETVRDTQYF.

The J gene is TRBJ1-2, the V gene TRBV12-3 or TRBV12-4; TCRdb selects TRBD1, and the lack of DNA leaves this call unchecked. The CDR3 covers 17 residues. CDR3 sequence reads: CASSYAGTGGMRYGYTF.

This chain uses TRBV5-1 with TRBJ2-1. The CDR3 extends over 14 amino acids. Germline V gene lookup returns CDR1 SGHRS and CDR2 YFSETQ. This chain's CDR3 is CASSLLQRNNEQFF. The variable domain in full, with the rest retrieved from reference TRBV5-1 and TRBJ2-1, is KAGVTQTPRYLIKTRGQQVTLSCSPISGHRSVSWYQQTPGQGLQFLFEYFSETQRNKGNFPGRFSGRQFSNSRSEMNVSTLELGDSALYLCASSLLQRNNEQFFGPGTRLTVL.

The V and J genes are TRBV5-1 and TRBJ2-2; TCRdb reports TRBD2, a call that lacks DNA to check it against. The CDR3 covers 15 residues. The germline V gene has CDR1 SGHRS and CDR2 YFSETQ. CDR3 region: CASSTLSPQKGELFF. The variable domain in full, with the rest retrieved from reference TRBV5-1 and TRBJ2-2, is KAGVTQTPRYLIKTRGQQVTLSCSPISGHRSVSWYQQTPGQGLQFLFEYFSETQRNKGNFPGRFSGRQFSNSRSEMNVSTLELGDSALYLCASSTLSPQKGELFFGEGSRLTVL.

V and J are TRBV12-3 or TRBV12-4 and TRBJ2-7; there is no DNA to check the TCRdb D call of TRBD2. This CDR3 has 19 residues. The CDR3 here is CASSPGTSGRASASYEQYF.

This chain uses TRBV20-1 with TRBJ2-1; no DNA is available, so the TRBD2 call from TCRdb remains unchecked. This CDR3 comprises 15 residues. Germline CDR1 DFQATT, CDR2 SNEGSKA (reference sequence). The CDR3 region is CSATGTSRLSREQFF.

The chain combines TRBV12-3 or TRBV12-4 with TRBJ2-6. There are 14 residues in the CDR3. This CDR3 reads CASNDQLGANVLTF.

The V call is TRBV9, the J call TRBJ2-3. The CDR3 length is 17 residues. The V gene's germline CDR1 is SGDLS and CDR2 YYNGEE. CDR3 sequence reads: CASSVARRSLPTDTQYF.

The chain combines TRBV11-2 with TRBJ2-1; TCRdb's D call, TRBD1, is unchecked because there is no DNA. The CDR3 sequence is 15 residues long. Germline lookup yields CDR1 SGHAT and CDR2 FQNNGV. CDR3 amino acids: CASSLVSGETGKRFF. Based on the CDR3 plus reference TRBV11-2 and TRBJ2-1, the full variable domain is EAGVAQSPRYKIIEKRQSVAFWCNPISGHATLYWYQQILGQGPKLLIQFQNNGVVDDSQLPKDRFSAERLKGVDSTLKIQPAKLEDSAVYLCASSLVSGETGKRFFGPGTRLTVL.

V and J are TRBV3-1 and TRBJ2-5; TCRdb returns TRBD1, unconfirmable since there is no DNA. Germline V CDR1 and CDR2: LGHDT, YNNKEL (reference sequence). This CDR3 is 14 amino acids long. The CDR3 is CASRGQSERETQYF.

The chain links TRBV15 to TRBJ2-2; the D gene TCRdb calls, TRBD1, cannot be checked with no DNA. CDR1 and CDR2 from the germline V gene are LNHNV and YYDKDF (reference sequence). The CDR3 is 12 residues long. CDR3 residues: CATSRDPAVLFF.

The chain has TRBV7-8 and TRBJ2-3; TCRdb indicates TRBD2, and absent DNA this call remains unverified. This CDR3 is 18 amino acids long. The V gene's germline CDR1 is SGHVS and CDR2 FQNEAQ. CDR3 region: CASSRPGTSRSEGHTQYF. The variable domain in full, completed from reference TRBV7-8 and TRBJ2-3, reads GAGVSQSPRYKVAKRGQDVALRCDPISGHVSLFWYQQALGQGPEFLTYFQNEAQLDKSGLPSDRFFAERPEGSVSTLKIQRTQQEDSAVYLCASSRPGTSRSEGHTQYFGPGTRLTVL.

The chain is built from TRBV12-5 and TRBJ1-1; the D call of TRBD1 rests on TCRdb alone, since no DNA is present to check it. The CDR3 has 11 amino acids. CDR1 and CDR2 (germline): LGHNT, FRNRAP. CDR3 residues: CASGHRDEAFF.

The rearrangement uses TRBV29-1 and TRBJ2-4. This CDR3 has 12 amino acids. CDR1 is SQVTM and CDR2 is ANQGSEA in the germline V gene. This CDR3 is CSVEGRKNIQYF.

The CDR3 reads CAISERDTGANVLTF. The chain has TRBV10-3 and TRBJ2-6; absent DNA, TCRdb's TRBD1 call cannot be checked. Germline CDR1 ENHRY, CDR2 SYGVKD. The CDR3 contains 15 residues.

The J gene is TRBJ2-3, the V gene TRBV24-1; TCRdb selects TRBD1, and the lack of DNA leaves this call unchecked. This CDR3 comprises 15 residues. CDR1 and CDR2 (germline): KGHDR, SFDVKD. CDR3 amino acids: CATSDARLPGDTQYF.

This sequence joins TRBV6-5 and TRBJ1-2; TCRdb names TRBD1, which stays unverified in the absence of DNA. The CDR3 loop spans 14 amino acids. Germline CDR1 is MNHEY and CDR2 is SVGAGI. This chain's CDR3 is CASSSDGTLYGYTF.

The chain is built from TRBV3-1 and TRBJ1-2. CDR1 LGHDT and CDR2 YNNKEL come from the germline V gene (reference sequence). CDR3 size: 14 residues. CDR3 sequence reads: CASSQIPGFYGYTF.

The gene calls are TRBV6-2 or TRBV6-3 and TRBJ1-1. This CDR3 has 13 residues. Germline CDR1 reads MNHEY; CDR2 reads SVGEGT. This CDR3 reads CAASEERVTEAFF.

Here the CDR3 reads CASSQPRSGLNIQYF. J is TRBJ2-4 and V is TRBV4-1. This CDR3 region has 15 residues. Germline loops: CDR1 MGHRA, CDR2 YSYEKL.

The rearrangement links TRBV20-1 to TRBJ2-2; TCRdb lists TRBD1, though no DNA is available to test this call. The germline V gene encodes CDR1 DFQATT and CDR2 SNEGSKA (reference sequence). The CDR3 sequence is 15 residues long. The chain's CDR3 is CSARVPRGDTGELFF.

CDR3 residues: CASMGQMDYGYTF. The rearrangement joins TRBV12-3 or TRBV12-4 to TRBJ1-2; TCRdb gives TRBD1 as the D gene, but with no DNA this cannot be confirmed. The CDR3 extends over 13 amino acids.